The clone carrying this T cell receptor beta chain was found many times. Its antigen is undetermined. The data were taken from a study of identical twins. The study, taken as a whole, reports: Findings came from cross-sectional statistics, without long-term follow-up of donors.

Each CDR3 protein is one row after TCRdb ran MiXCR on the 5' RACE reads. The table shows about 290,000 distinct CDR3 sequences, with more than 8% occurring only once. The same data also contributed to another study, on yellow fever vaccine responses in identical twins.

The sample taken for sequencing was CD8+ T cells sorted from blood. This TCR came from a woman aged 18-29 years in good health.

The CDR3 protein is CASSLQPTWEQYF. CDR3 coding DNA: TGTGCCAGCAGCTTACAGCCAACGTGGGAGCAGTACTTC. This sequence joins TRBV7-6 and TRBJ2-7; D unclear. The CDR3 has 13 residues. V dropped 2 bases and J dropped 7 bases, with 12 bases sitting between them. CDR1 is SGHVS and CDR2 is FNYEAQ in the germline V gene.